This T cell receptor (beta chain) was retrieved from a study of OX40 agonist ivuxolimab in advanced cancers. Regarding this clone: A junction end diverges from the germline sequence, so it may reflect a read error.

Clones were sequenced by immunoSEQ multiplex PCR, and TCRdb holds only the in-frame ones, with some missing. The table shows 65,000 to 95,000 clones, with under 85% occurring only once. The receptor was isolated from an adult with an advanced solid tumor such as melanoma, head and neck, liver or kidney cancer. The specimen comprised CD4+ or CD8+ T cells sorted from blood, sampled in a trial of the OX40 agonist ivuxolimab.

The CDR3 protein is CTSSRTGVDTQYF. DNA for the CDR3: TGTACCAGCAGCCGGACAGGGGTTGATACGCAGTATTTT. The chain links TRBV11-3 to TRBJ2-3; TRBD1 matches 9 bases. The CDR3 consists of 13 residues. The germline gives CDR1 SGHNT, CDR2 YENEEA.